Included here is one T cell receptor beta chain sequence, with context. Per the original methods: Quantification of nucleated cells was approximated via reference gene primer amplification. The assay was immunoSEQ multiplex PCR, and TCRdb's table has in-frame clones only and misses some. V and J calls and clone size are those listed in that table; D and trimming were worked out from the DNA. The data show 75,000 to 100,000 clones, approximately 81% seen once. The data belong to a study of blood T cell repertoires in COVID-19. As for the study in general: Both acute and convalescent COVID-19 samples were obtained from the United States, Italy and Spain. T cells, B-cell-depleted T cells, or PBMCs supplied cDNA or gDNA.

Germline CDR1 is SGDLS and CDR2 is YYNGEE. The CDR3 spans 15 residues. Germline trimming cut 5 bases from V and 3 bases from J; bases unmatched to any gene: 9. This TCR was recovered from a woman of 80 years or more with acute or convalescent COVID-19. The V call is TRBV9, the J call TRBJ2-3; 7 positions match TRBD1. The source material was peripheral blood. CDR3 DNA sequence: TGTGCCAGCAGAAGGACAGGTGAAATTACAGATACGCAGTATTTT. This gives the protein CASRRTGEITDTQYF.